Listed below are T cell receptor beta chains from one sample, sequenced in a study of cytomegalovirus exposure and HLA in healthy donors. The repertoire was sequenced with immunoSEQ multiplex PCR; TCRdb's copy has only in-frame clones and lacks some. The top ten clones hold around 1.5% of a sample with 160,000 or so clones, around 76% of them seen once. Source material: PBMCs. The source of these receptors is a middle-aged man in good health and CMV-seronegative. CDR3s leave out the opening cysteine and the closing phenylalanine or tryptophan.

V gene | CDR3 protein
TRBV5-1 | ASSKGQGVAGNTIY
TRBV5-1 | ASSLKGGLTDTQY
TRBV7-2 | ASSPQRGPGEKLF
TRBV2 | ASSVTRGHSGELF
TRBV30 | AWSARPYGYT
TRBV5-8 | ASSSRFRWEQY
TRBV7-3 | ASSSLGLGATGELF
TRBV6-5 | ASSYSEIGAYEQY
TRBV19 | ASSTGEEQY
TRBV9 | ASSRGTEAF